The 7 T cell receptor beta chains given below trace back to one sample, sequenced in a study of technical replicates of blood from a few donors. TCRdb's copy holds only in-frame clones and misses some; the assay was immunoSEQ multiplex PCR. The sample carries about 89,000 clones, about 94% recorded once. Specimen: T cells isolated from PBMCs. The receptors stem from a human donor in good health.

CDR3 sequence reads: CASSSGLNEQYF. The CDR3 bases are TGTGCCAGCAGTTCAGGGTTGAACGAGCAGTACTTC. The chain couples TRBV27 to TRBJ2-7; perhaps TRBD1 as D (5 bases). The germline gives CDR1 MNHEY, CDR2 SMNVEV (reference sequence). The CDR3 has 12 amino acids. Trimming removed 4 bases at V and 5 bases at J, with 9 bases between.

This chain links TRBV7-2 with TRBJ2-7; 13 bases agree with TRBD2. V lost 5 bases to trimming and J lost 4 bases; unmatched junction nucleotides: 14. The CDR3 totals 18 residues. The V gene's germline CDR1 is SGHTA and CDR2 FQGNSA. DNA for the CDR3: TGTGCCAGCAGCCTGCAGGGGACTAGCGGGGTCTCCGGGTACGAGCAGTACTTC. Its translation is CASSLQGTSGVSGYEQYF.

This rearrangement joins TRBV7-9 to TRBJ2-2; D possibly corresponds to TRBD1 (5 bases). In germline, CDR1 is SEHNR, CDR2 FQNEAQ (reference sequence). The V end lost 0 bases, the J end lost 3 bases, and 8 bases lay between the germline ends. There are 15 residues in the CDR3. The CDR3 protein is CASSLAGLDTGELFF. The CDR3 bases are TGTGCCAGCAGCTTAGCGGGGCTGGACACCGGGGAGCTGTTTTTT. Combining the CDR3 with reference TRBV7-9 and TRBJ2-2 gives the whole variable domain DTGVSQNPRHKITKRGQNVTFRCDPISEHNRLYWYRQTLGQGPEFLTYFQNEAQLEKSRLLSDRFSAERPKGSFSTLEIQRTEQGDSAMYLCASSLAGLDTGELFFGEGSRLTVL.

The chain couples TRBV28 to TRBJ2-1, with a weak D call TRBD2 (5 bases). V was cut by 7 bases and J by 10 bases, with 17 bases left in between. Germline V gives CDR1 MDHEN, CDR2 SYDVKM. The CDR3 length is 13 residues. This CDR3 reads CASTPMEDDEQFF. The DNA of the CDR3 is TGTGCCAGCACCCCCATGGAGGACGACGAGCAGTTCTTC.

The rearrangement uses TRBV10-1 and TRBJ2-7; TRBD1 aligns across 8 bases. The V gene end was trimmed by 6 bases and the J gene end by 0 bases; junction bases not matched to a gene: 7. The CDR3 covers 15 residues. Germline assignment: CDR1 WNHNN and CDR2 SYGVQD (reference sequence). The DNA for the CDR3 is TGCGCCAGCAGCCAGGGACAGGTGGGCTCCTACGAGCAGTACTTC. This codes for CASSQGQVGSYEQYF.

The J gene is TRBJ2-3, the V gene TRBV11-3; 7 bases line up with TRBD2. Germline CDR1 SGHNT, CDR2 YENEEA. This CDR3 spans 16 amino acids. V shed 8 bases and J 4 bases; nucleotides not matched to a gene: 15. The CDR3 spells CASAPSGGYTADTQYF. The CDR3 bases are TGTGCCAGCGCTCCTAGCGGAGGTTATACTGCAGATACGCAGTATTTT.

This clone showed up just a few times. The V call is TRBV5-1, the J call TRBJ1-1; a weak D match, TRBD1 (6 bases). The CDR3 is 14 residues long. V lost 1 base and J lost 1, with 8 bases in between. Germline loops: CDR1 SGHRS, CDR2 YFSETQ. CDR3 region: CASSLMDRNTEAFF. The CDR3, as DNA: TGCGCCAGCAGCTTGATGGACAGGAACACTGAAGCTTTCTTT.